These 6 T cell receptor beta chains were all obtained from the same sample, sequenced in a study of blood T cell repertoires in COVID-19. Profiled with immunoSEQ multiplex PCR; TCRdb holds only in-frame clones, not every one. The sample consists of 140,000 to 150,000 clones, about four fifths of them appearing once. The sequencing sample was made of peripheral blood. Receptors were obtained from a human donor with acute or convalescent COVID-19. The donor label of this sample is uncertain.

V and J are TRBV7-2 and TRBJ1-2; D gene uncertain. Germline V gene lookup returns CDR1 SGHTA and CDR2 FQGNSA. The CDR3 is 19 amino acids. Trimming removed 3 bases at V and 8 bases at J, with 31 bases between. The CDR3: CASSFGFPPLRGRVEGYTF. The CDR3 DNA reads TGTGCCAGCAGCTTTGGGTTCCCCCCACTACGGGGAAGGGTTGAAGGCTACACCTTC.

CDR3 nucleotides: TGTGCCACCAGTGATAGCCGGGAGTTGGGAAATCAGCCCCAGCATTTT. Its protein is CATSDSRELGNQPQHF. V usage is TRBV24-1 and J usage is TRBJ1-5, with no clear D. Germline V gene lookup returns CDR1 KGHDR and CDR2 SFDVKD. CDR3 length: 16 amino acids. V was trimmed by 3 bases and J by 4 bases, leaving 15 bases between them.

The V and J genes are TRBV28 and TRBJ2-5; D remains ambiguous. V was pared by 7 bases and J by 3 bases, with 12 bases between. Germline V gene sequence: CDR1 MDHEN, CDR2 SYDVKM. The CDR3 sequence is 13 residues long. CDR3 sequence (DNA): TGTGCCAGCACTCCTTCGGGTAAAGAGACCCAGTACTTC. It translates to CASTPSGKETQYF.

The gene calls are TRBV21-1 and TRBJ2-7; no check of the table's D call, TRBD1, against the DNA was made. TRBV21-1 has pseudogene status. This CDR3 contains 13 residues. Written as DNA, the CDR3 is TGTGCCAGCAGCAACGGGACAGGGTACGAGCAGTACTTC. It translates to CASSNGTGYEQYF.

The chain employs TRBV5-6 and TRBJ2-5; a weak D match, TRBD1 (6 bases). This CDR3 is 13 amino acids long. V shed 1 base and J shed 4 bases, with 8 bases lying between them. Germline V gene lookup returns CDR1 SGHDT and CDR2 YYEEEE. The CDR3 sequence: CASSLRGTETQYF. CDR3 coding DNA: TGTGCCAGCAGCTTGAGGGGGACAGAGACCCAGTACTTC.

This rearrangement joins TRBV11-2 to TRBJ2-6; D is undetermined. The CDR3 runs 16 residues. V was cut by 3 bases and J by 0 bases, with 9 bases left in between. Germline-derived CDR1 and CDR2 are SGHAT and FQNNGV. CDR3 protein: CASSFDRFSGANVLTF. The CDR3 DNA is TGTGCCAGCAGCTTCGATCGGTTCTCTGGGGCCAACGTCCTGACTTTC.